A selection of T cell receptor beta chains follows, all from one sample in a study of cytomegalovirus exposure and HLA in healthy donors. Clones were sequenced by immunoSEQ multiplex PCR, and TCRdb holds only the in-frame ones, with some missing. The top ten clones hold 1.5% of a sample with 95,000 to 150,000 clones, about 80% of them seen once. The sample was PBMCs. The receptor source for this set is a woman in her late teens or twenties in good health and CMV-seronegative. CDR3s include the opening cysteine and the closing phenylalanine or tryptophan. The D gene is left open where the match is weak. Part of the rows lack a size; the others show once, few, many or a class for expanded clones.

j_gene: TRBJ2-5
abundance: .
d_gene: TRBD2
v_gene: TRBV7-7
len: 17
CDR3aa: CASSLAHGSSGGETQYF
CDR3nt: TGTGCTAGCAGCTTAGCCCATGGGTCTAGCGGGGGGGAGACCCAGTACTTC

j_gene: TRBJ2-7
abundance: once
d_gene: .
v_gene: TRBV5-1
len: 14
CDR3aa: CASTVGGNSYEQYF
CDR3nt: TGCGCCAGCACTGTCGGAGGCAACTCCTACGAGCAGTACTTC

j_gene: TRBJ2-7
abundance: .
d_gene: TRBD1
v_gene: TRBV6-5
len: 15
CDR3aa: CASSSDRGTSYEQYF
CDR3nt: TGTGCCAGCAGTAGCGACAGGGGGACCTCCTACGAGCAGTACTTC

j_gene: TRBJ1-2
abundance: few
d_gene: .
v_gene: TRBV29-1
len: 12
CDR3aa: CSAGHPNYGYTF
CDR3nt: TGCAGCGCGGGACACCCAAACTATGGCTACACCTTC

j_gene: TRBJ2-7
abundance: .
d_gene: .
v_gene: TRBV9
len: 15
CDR3aa: CASSSTTRSGSEQYF
CDR3nt: TGTGCCAGCTCATCCACCACCAGGTCGGGGTCCGAGCAGTACTTC

j_gene: TRBJ2-7
abundance: .
d_gene: TRBD2
v_gene: TRBV5-4
len: 17
CDR3aa: CASSLGEAGGASYEQYF
CDR3nt: TGTGCCAGCAGCTTGGGAGAGGCGGGAGGGGCCTCCTACGAGCAGTACTTC

j_gene: TRBJ2-7
abundance: .
d_gene: .
v_gene: TRBV14
len: 13
CDR3aa: CASSPYHFYEQYF
CDR3nt: TGTGCCAGCAGCCCATATCACTTCTACGAGCAGTACTTC

j_gene: TRBJ2-4
abundance: once
d_gene: TRBD2
v_gene: TRBV10-1
len: 16
CDR3aa: CASSESTREGKNSQYF
CDR3nt: TGCGCCAGCAGTGAGTCGACTCGGGAGGGGAAAAACAGTCAGTACTTC

j_gene: TRBJ2-1
abundance: few
d_gene: TRBD2
v_gene: TRBV5-1
len: 15
CDR3aa: CASSVGLAGGDEQFF
CDR3nt: TGCGCCAGCAGCGTTGGGCTAGCGGGAGGGGATGAGCAGTTCTTC

j_gene: TRBJ2-7
abundance: .
d_gene: TRBD1
v_gene: TRBV7-2
len: 17
CDR3aa: CASSLRPGQGVSYEQYF
CDR3nt: TGTGCCAGCAGCCTGAGACCGGGACAGGGGGTTTCCTACGAGCAGTACTTC

j_gene: TRBJ1-2
abundance: .
d_gene: TRBD1
v_gene: TRBV7-9
len: 15
CDR3aa: CASSLGDRVRYGYTF
CDR3nt: TGTGCCAGCAGCTTAGGGGACAGGGTTCGCTATGGCTACACCTTC

j_gene: TRBJ2-5
abundance: .
d_gene: TRBD2
v_gene: TRBV6-1
len: 15
CDR3aa: CASGPAGGSQETQYF
CDR3nt: TGTGCCAGCGGTCCCGCCGGGGGGTCCCAAGAGACCCAGTACTTC

j_gene: TRBJ1-1
abundance: .
d_gene: .
v_gene: TRBV2
len: 15
CDR3aa: CASSRRLTMNTEAFF
CDR3nt: TGTGCCAGCAGCCGGAGGCTTACCATGAACACTGAAGCTTTCTTT

j_gene: TRBJ1-4
abundance: few
d_gene: .
v_gene: TRBV13
len: 16
CDR3aa: CASSLRMGQLNEKLFF
CDR3nt: TGTGCCAGCAGCTTAAGGATGGGGCAGCTTAATGAAAAACTGTTTTTT

j_gene: TRBJ2-5
abundance: .
d_gene: .
v_gene: TRBV25-1
len: 11
CDR3aa: CASTRSGTQYF
CDR3nt: TGTGCCAGCACTCGCTCGGGGACCCAGTACTTC

j_gene: TRBJ1-1
abundance: once
d_gene: TRBD1
v_gene: TRBV13
len: 13
CDR3aa: CASSLRGLTEAFF
CDR3nt: TGTGCCAGCAGCTTAAGGGGGCTGACTGAAGCTTTCTTT

j_gene: TRBJ2-1
abundance: .
d_gene: .
v_gene: TRBV19
len: 14
CDR3aa: CASSYLGGYNEQFF
CDR3nt: TGTGCCAGTAGCTACCTAGGAGGTTACAATGAGCAGTTCTTC

j_gene: TRBJ2-7
abundance: once
d_gene: .
v_gene: TRBV14
len: 14
CDR3aa: CASSQDLSFSEQYF
CDR3nt: TGTGCCAGCAGCCAAGATCTCTCCTTCTCCGAGCAGTACTTC

j_gene: TRBJ1-5
abundance: .
d_gene: .
v_gene: TRBV5-5
len: 14
CDR3aa: CASSLQSSGQPQHF
CDR3nt: TGTGCCAGCAGCTTGCAGTCCTCGGGTCAGCCCCAGCATTTT

j_gene: TRBJ1-5
abundance: few
d_gene: .
v_gene: TRBV7-2
len: 15
CDR3aa: CASSLLGHNNQPQHF
CDR3nt: TGTGCCAGCAGCTTACTGGGACATAACAATCAGCCCCAGCATTTT

j_gene: TRBJ1-6
abundance: .
d_gene: TRBD1
v_gene: TRBV6-5
len: 13
CDR3aa: CASRGQLGSPLHF
CDR3nt: TGTGCCAGCAGGGGACAGCTAGGTTCACCCCTCCACTTT

j_gene: TRBJ2-2
abundance: .
d_gene: .
v_gene: TRBV6-1
len: 18
CDR3aa: CASSEDPPGTSNTGELFF
CDR3nt: TGTGCCAGCAGTGAAGACCCTCCGGGGACTTCGAATACCGGGGAGCTGTTTTTT

j_gene: TRBJ2-1
abundance: .
d_gene: .
v_gene: TRBV10-3
len: 12
CDR3aa: CAIKPEANEQFF
CDR3nt: TGTGCCATCAAACCGGAAGCGAATGAGCAGTTCTTC

j_gene: TRBJ1-6
abundance: .
d_gene: TRBD1
v_gene: TRBV7-6
len: 14
CDR3aa: CASSLTGTNSPLHF
CDR3nt: TGTGCCAGCAGCTTGACAGGGACTAATTCACCCCTCCACTTT

j_gene: TRBJ2-2
abundance: .
d_gene: .
v_gene: TRBV25-1
len: 14
CDR3aa: CASSEYSRKGELFF
CDR3nt: TGTGCCAGCAGTGAATATAGCCGAAAAGGGGAGCTGTTTTTT

j_gene: TRBJ1-1
abundance: .
d_gene: .
v_gene: TRBV27
len: 13
CDR3aa: CASSCAENTEAFF
CDR3nt: TGTGCCAGCAGTTGCGCGGAGAACACTGAAGCTTTCTTT

j_gene: TRBJ2-4
abundance: .
d_gene: TRBD1
v_gene: TRBV15
len: 13
CDR3aa: CAPEGQGANIQYF
CDR3nt: TGTGCCCCAGAGGGACAGGGGGCAAACATTCAGTACTTC

j_gene: TRBJ1-3
abundance: .
d_gene: .
v_gene: TRBV6-5
len: 12
CDR3aa: CASSEGGRHIYF
CDR3nt: TGTGCCAGCAGCGAGGGAGGGCGACACATATATTTT

j_gene: TRBJ2-3
abundance: .
d_gene: TRBD2
v_gene: TRBV6-5
len: 16
CDR3aa: CASSYSSSGTTDTQYF
CDR3nt: TGTGCCAGCAGTTACTCAAGTAGCGGGACCACAGATACGCAGTATTTT

j_gene: TRBJ2-7
abundance: .
d_gene: TRBD1
v_gene: TRBV4-3
len: 15
CDR3aa: CASSQDRGPSYEQYF
CDR3nt: TGCGCCAGCAGCCAAGACAGGGGGCCAAGCTACGAGCAGTACTTC

j_gene: TRBJ1-2
abundance: .
d_gene: .
v_gene: TRBV18
len: 14
CDR3aa: CASSHGQPPYGYTF
CDR3nt: TGTGCCAGCTCACACGGACAGCCGCCCTATGGCTACACCTTC

j_gene: TRBJ2-7
abundance: .
d_gene: .
v_gene: TRBV7-2
len: 12
CDR3aa: CASSFISYEQYF
CDR3nt: TGTGCCAGCAGCTTTATTTCTTACGAGCAGTACTTC

j_gene: TRBJ2-5
abundance: .
d_gene: TRBD2
v_gene: TRBV5-8
len: 15
CDR3aa: CASSFTGTSVETQYF
CDR3nt: TGTGCCAGCAGCTTCACCGGGACTAGCGTAGAGACCCAGTACTTC

j_gene: TRBJ2-1
abundance: .
d_gene: TRBD2
v_gene: TRBV19
len: 15
CDR3aa: CATRTSGRFYNEQFF
CDR3nt: TGTGCCACTAGGACTAGCGGGAGGTTTTACAATGAGCAGTTCTTC

j_gene: TRBJ1-3
abundance: .
d_gene: TRBD1
v_gene: TRBV6-5
len: 14
CDR3aa: CASTTGDSGNTIYF
CDR3nt: TGTGCCAGCACGACAGGGGACTCTGGAAACACCATATATTTT

j_gene: TRBJ1-2
abundance: .
d_gene: .
v_gene: TRBV6-5
len: 13
CDR3aa: CASSYHRVYGYTF
CDR3nt: TGTGCCAGCAGTTACCACAGGGTCTATGGCTACACCTTC

j_gene: TRBJ1-5
abundance: .
d_gene: TRBD1
v_gene: TRBV6-1
len: 14
CDR3aa: CASSPTGGDQPQHF
CDR3nt: TGTGCCAGCAGTCCTACAGGGGGCGATCAGCCCCAGCATTTT

j_gene: TRBJ1-1
abundance: .
d_gene: .
v_gene: TRBV5-6
len: 15
CDR3aa: CASSLGLVAWTEAFF
CDR3nt: TGTGCCAGCAGCTTGGGGTTGGTGGCCTGGACTGAAGCTTTCTTT

j_gene: TRBJ1-5
abundance: .
d_gene: .
v_gene: TRBV2
len: 13
CDR3aa: CASRGQLNQPQHF
CDR3nt: TGTGCCAGCAGGGGACAACTCAATCAGCCCCAGCATTTT

j_gene: TRBJ2-2
abundance: .
d_gene: .
v_gene: TRBV27
len: 12
CDR3aa: CLSGRGTGELFF
CDR3nt: TGTCTCAGTGGGAGAGGAACCGGGGAGCTGTTTTTT

j_gene: TRBJ1-1
abundance: .
d_gene: TRBD1
v_gene: TRBV30
len: 15
CDR3aa: CAWINRGQGPSGAFF
CDR3nt: TGTGCCTGGATAAACCGGGGACAGGGGCCCTCGGGGGCTTTCTTT

j_gene: TRBJ1-2
abundance: .
d_gene: .
v_gene: TRBV6-1
len: 15
CDR3aa: CASSEARTFTGGYTF
CDR3nt: TGTGCCAGCAGTGAAGCGCGGACATTTACGGGCGGCTACACCTTC

j_gene: TRBJ2-3
abundance: .
d_gene: TRBD2
v_gene: TRBV29-1
len: 15
CDR3aa: CSVEGTSGRTDTQYF
CDR3nt: TGCAGCGTTGAAGGGACTAGCGGTCGCACAGATACGCAGTATTTT

j_gene: TRBJ1-1
abundance: .
d_gene: .
v_gene: TRBV11-2
len: 12
CDR3aa: CASSQLNTEAFF
CDR3nt: TGTGCCAGCAGCCAGTTGAACACTGAAGCTTTCTTT